This T cell receptor (beta chain) was found in a study of blood T cell repertoires in COVID-19. The overall study: There were acute and convalescent COVID-19 samples, and they came from the United States, Italy and Spain.

Ages ranged from about 18 to 89 years, with residence in under 25 US areas. Cohorts were based on clinical histories the participants reported. Original processing notes: Amplification with reference gene primers provided the estimates of nucleated cell counts. Some clones are missing from TCRdb's copy, which holds only in-frame ones; the method was immunoSEQ multiplex PCR. The D gene and trimming were derived from the DNA, and the V and J assignments and clone size from that table. Of roughly 300,000 clones in the sample, just over 85% were seen once. The V and J ends lost 5 bases and 7 bases, in that order; junction bases with no gene match: 5. The CDR3 sequence is 14 residues long. Germline V gives CDR1 SGHTA, CDR2 FQGNSA.

The receptor was isolated from a middle-aged woman with acute COVID-19. The source material was PBMCs or T cells enriched from blood (not recorded which). V and J are TRBV7-2 and TRBJ2-2, with 9 bases that match TRBD1. CDR3 residues: CASSGQGFVGELFF. CDR3 nucleotide sequence: TGTGCCAGCAGCGGACAGGGGTTTGTCGGGGAGCTGTTTTTT.